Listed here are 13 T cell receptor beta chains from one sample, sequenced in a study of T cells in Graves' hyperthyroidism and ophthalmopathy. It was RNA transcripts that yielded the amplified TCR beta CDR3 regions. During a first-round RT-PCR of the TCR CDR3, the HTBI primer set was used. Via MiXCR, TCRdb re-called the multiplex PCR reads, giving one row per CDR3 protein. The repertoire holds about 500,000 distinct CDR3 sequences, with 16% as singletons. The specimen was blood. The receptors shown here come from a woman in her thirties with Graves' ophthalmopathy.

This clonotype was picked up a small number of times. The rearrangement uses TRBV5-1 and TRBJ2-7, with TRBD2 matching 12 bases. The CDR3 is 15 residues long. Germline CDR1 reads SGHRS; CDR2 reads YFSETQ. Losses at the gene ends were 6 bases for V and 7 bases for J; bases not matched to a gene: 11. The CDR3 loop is CASTPLAGGPREQYF. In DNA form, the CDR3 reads TGCGCCAGCACTCCTCTAGCGGGAGGGCCTAGGGAGCAGTACTTC.

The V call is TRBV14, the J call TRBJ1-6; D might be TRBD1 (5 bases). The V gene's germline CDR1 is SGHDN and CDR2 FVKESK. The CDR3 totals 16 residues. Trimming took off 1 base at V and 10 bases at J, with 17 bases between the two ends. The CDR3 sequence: CASSQGWGSADSPLHF. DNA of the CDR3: TGTGCCAGCAGCCAAGGATGGGGGAGTGCGGACTCACCCCTCCACTTT. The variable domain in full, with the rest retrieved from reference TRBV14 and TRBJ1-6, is EAGVTQFPSHSVIEKGQTVTLRCDPISGHDNLYWYRRVMGKEIKFLLHFVKESKQDESGMPNNRFLAERTGGTYSTLKVQPAELEDSGVYFCASSQGWGSADSPLHFGNGTRLTVT.

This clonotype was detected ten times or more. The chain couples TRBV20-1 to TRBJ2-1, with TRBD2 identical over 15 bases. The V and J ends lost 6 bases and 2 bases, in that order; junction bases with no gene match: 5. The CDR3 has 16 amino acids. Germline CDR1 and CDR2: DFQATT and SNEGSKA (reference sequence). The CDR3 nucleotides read TGCAGTGCAGGGACTAGCGGGAGGTCCACCTACAATGAGCAGTTCTTC. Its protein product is CSAGTSGRSTYNEQFF.

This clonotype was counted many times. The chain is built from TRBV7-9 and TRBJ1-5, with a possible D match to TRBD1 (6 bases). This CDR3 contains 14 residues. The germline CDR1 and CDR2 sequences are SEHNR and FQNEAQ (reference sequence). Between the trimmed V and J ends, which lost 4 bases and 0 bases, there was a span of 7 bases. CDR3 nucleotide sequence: TGTGCCAGCAGCTGGGGGGCTAGCAATCAGCCCCAGCATTTT. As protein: CASSWGASNQPQHF.

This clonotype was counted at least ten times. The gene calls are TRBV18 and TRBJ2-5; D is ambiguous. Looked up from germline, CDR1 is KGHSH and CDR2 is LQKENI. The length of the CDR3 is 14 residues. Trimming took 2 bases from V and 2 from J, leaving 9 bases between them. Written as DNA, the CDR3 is TGTGCCAGCTCACCATGGACCCGGCAAGAGACCCAGTACTTC. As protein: CASSPWTRQETQYF.

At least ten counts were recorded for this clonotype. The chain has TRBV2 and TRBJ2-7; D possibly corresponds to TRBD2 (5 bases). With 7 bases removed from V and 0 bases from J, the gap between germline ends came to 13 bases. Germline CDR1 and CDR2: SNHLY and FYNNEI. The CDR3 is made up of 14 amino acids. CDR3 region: CASIKWESSYEQYF. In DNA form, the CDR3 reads TGTGCCAGCATCAAGTGGGAGAGCTCCTACGAGCAGTACTTC.

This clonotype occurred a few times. The CDR3 here is CATSRGTVDEQFF. As DNA, the CDR3 is TGTGCCACTTCGCGAGGCACGGTGGATGAGCAGTTCTTC. The chain uses TRBV6-2 or TRBV6-3 and TRBJ2-1; no definite D call. Trimming took 10 bases from V and 8 from J, leaving 18 bases between them. The CDR3 extends over 13 amino acids. Germline CDR1 reads MNHEY; CDR2 reads SVGEGT.

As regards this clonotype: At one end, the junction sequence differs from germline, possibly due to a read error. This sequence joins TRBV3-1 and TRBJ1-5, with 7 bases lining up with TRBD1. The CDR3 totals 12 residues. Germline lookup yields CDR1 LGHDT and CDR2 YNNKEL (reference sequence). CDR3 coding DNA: TGTGCCAGCAGCCAAGCGACAGGGCTCCAGCGTTTT. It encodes CASSQATGLQRF.

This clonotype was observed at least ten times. The DNA of the CDR3 is TGTGCCTGGAGTGCGAGGTTCCGGGAGCAGTACTTC. Translating it yields CAWSARFREQYF. The gene calls are TRBV30 and TRBJ2-7; D is uncertain. The CDR3 covers 12 residues. The ends were cut back, 1 base at V and 7 bases at J, with 11 bases in the middle. CDR1 is GTSNPN, CDR2 SVGIG, per germline (reference sequence).

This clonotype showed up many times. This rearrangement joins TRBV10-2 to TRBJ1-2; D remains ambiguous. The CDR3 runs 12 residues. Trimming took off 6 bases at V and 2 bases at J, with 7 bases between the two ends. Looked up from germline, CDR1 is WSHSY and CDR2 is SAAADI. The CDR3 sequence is CASRQSNYGYTF. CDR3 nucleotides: TGCGCCAGCAGACAGTCCAACTATGGCTACACCTTC.

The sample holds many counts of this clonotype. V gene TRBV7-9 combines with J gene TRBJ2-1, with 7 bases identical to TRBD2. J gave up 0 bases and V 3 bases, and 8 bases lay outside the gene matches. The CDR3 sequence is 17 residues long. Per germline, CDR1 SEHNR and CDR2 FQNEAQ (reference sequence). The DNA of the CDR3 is TGTGCCAGCAGCTTTCGCATCGGGAGGAGCTCCTACAATGAGCAGTTCTTC. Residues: CASSFRIGRSSYNEQFF.

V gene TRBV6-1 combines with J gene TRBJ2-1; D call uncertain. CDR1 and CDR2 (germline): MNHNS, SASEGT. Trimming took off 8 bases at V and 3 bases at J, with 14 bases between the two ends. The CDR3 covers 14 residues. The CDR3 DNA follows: TGTGCCAGCCAACTGCACAGACTCTACAATGAGCAGTTCTTC. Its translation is CASQLHRLYNEQFF.

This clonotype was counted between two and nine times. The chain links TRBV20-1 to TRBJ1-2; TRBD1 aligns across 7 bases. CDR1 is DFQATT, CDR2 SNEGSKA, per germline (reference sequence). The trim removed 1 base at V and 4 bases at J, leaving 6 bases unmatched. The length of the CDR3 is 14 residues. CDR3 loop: CSARATDRSYGYTF. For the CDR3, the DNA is TGCAGTGCTAGAGCCACGGACAGGAGCTATGGCTACACCTTC.